The text below deals with one T cell receptor beta chain. The target antigen is unknown. Then a second PCR, running roughly 7 to 12 cycles, was carried out with a sample-barcoded 5' primer and a J-beta primer mix. A minimum of 3 million CDR3-containing paired-end reads was obtained for each sample. TCRdb used MiXCR to reprocess the 5' RACE reads, holding one entry per CDR3 protein. The data show more than 1,000,000 distinct CDR3 sequences, 20% to 25% seen once. V was shortened by 6 bases and J by 1 base, with 13 bases between the two germline ends. CDR3 size: 16 residues. The sample belongs to a study of blood T cells in healthy people across ages. The study's findings and limits: The study could not conclusively compare naive and antigen-experienced cells, given its unsorted PBMCs. Both higher diversity and more naive CD4+ cells marked long-lived donors when set against aged donors.

The same data also contributed to another study, on T cells of mothers and their children.

This receptor was obtained from a girl aged 2-15 years in good health. The sample comprised blood. The chain uses TRBV12-3 or TRBV12-4 and TRBJ2-6, with D possibly TRBD1 on 6 matching bases. The CDR3 is CASRRDISSGANVLTF. The CDR3 DNA reads as TGTGCCAGCAGAAGGGACATTTCTTCTGGGGCCAACGTCCTGACTTTC.